The present entry profiles one T cell receptor beta chain with its context. The record originates from a study of OX40 agonist ivuxolimab in advanced cancers. Overall study context: Ivuxolimab, an antibody acting as an agonist of OX40 (CD134), was used to treat patients. Three individuals attained partial responses, comprising one hepatocellular carcinoma case and two cutaneous melanoma cases.

Patients were ruled out by autoimmune disease history or systemic immunosuppression. Clones were sequenced by immunoSEQ multiplex PCR, and TCRdb holds only the in-frame ones, with some missing. The profile shows 96,000 or so clones, less than 95% of them singletons. From germline, CDR1 is GTSNPN and CDR2 SVGIG (reference sequence). V was cut by 8 bases and J by 5 bases, with 22 bases left in between. There are 15 residues in the CDR3. The chain couples TRBV30 to TRBJ1-3, with D possibly TRBD1 on 6 matching bases. The source is an adult with an advanced solid tumor such as melanoma, head and neck, liver or kidney cancer. The source material was CD4+ or CD8+ T cells sorted from blood, sampled in a trial of the OX40 agonist ivuxolimab. CDR3 protein: CAATGGRSFRNTIYF. Here the CDR3 DNA reads TGTGCCGCCACCGGGGGCAGATCGTTTAGAAACACCATATATTTT.